This record concerns one T cell receptor (beta chain) sequence. This CDR3 is built from 14 residues. In germline, CDR1 is GTSNPN, CDR2 SVGIG (reference sequence). Trimming cost V 4 bases and J 1 base; bases outside gene matches: 7. The entry originates in a study of blood T cell repertoires in COVID-19. Study background: Researchers got acute and convalescent COVID-19 samples from the United States, Italy and Spain. PBMCs, B-cell-depleted T cells, or T cells were the source of the cDNA or gDNA that made up the material.

Under the authors' procedure: Quantification of nucleated cells was approximated via reference gene primer amplification. Clones were sequenced by immunoSEQ multiplex PCR, and TCRdb holds only the in-frame ones, with some missing. The DNA was the basis for D and trimming; V, J and clone size are from that table. The sample lists more than 110,000 clones, roughly 85% occurring once. Sample: peripheral blood. The rearrangement links TRBV30 to TRBJ2-7; TRBD2 aligns across 7 bases. This TCR derives from a man aged 60 to 69 with acute or convalescent COVID-19. For the CDR3, the DNA is TGTGCCTGGACCATCTCTAGCGGATCCTACGAGCAGTACTTC. As protein: CAWTISSGSYEQYF.